A single T cell receptor beta chain is shown here with its context. Its antigen remains unknown. Germline V CDR1 and CDR2: LGHNA, YSLEER. The CDR3 totals 13 residues. Using the 5' RACE reads, TCRdb records one entry per CDR3 protein without DNA. The repertoire table contains approximately 6,000 distinct CDR3 sequences. The sample belongs to a study of T cells expressing NK-cell markers. The study, taken as a whole, reports: In five or six donors, dominant NKG2C+ clonotypes were roughly 1.0-7.0% of CD8+ T cells. Also leading the CD3+CD56-NKG2C+ fraction in several donors were these clonotypes.

The genes are TRBV4-3 and TRBJ1-2; as DNA is missing, the TRBD1 call by TCRdb cannot be tested. The sample consisted of blood T cells: a sorted CD56 or NKG2C T cell subset, CD4+ or CD8+ T cells, or bulk PBMC T cells (not recorded which). The source of this sequence is a man between 18 and 29 years old in good health. CDR3 sequence: CASSQLDRAGYTF.